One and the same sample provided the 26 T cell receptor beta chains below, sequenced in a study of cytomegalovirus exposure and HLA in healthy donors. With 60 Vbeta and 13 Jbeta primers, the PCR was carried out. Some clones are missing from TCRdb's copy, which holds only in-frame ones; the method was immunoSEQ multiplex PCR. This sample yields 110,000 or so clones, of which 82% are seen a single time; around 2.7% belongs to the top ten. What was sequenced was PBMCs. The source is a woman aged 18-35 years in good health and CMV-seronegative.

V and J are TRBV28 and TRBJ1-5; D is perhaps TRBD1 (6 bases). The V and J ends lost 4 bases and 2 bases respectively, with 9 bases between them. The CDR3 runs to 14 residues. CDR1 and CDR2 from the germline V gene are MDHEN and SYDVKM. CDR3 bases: TGTGCCAGCAGTTCAGGGGTCCGCAATCAGCCCCAGCATTTT. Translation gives CASSSGVRNQPQHF.

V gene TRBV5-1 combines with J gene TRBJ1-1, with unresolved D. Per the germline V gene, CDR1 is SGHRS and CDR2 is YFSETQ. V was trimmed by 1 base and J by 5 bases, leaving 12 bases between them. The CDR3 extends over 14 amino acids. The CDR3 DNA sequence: TGCGCCAGCAGCTTGTACCGGGAGCGGACTGAAGCTTTCTTT. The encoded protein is CASSLYRERTEAFF.

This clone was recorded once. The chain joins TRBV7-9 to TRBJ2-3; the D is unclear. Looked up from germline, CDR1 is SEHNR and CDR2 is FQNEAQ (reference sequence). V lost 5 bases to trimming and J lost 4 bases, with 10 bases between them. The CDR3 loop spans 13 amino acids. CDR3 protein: CASSRSFADTQYF. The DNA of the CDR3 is TGTGCCAGCAGCCGTTCCTTTGCAGATACGCAGTATTTT.

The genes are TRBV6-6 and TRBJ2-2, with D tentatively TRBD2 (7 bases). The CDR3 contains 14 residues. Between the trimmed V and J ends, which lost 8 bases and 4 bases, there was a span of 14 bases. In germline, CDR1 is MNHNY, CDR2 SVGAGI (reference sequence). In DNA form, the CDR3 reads TGTGCCAGCGGGGGGGGCCTAGGCACCGGGGAGCTGTTTTTT. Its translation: CASGGGLGTGELFF.

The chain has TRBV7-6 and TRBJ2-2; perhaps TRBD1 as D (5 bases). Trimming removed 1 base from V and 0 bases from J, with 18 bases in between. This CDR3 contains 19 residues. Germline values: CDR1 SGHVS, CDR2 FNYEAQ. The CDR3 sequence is CASSLVFIQGPPNTGELFF. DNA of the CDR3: TGTGCCAGCAGCTTAGTGTTTATTCAGGGCCCCCCGAACACCGGGGAGCTGTTTTTT.

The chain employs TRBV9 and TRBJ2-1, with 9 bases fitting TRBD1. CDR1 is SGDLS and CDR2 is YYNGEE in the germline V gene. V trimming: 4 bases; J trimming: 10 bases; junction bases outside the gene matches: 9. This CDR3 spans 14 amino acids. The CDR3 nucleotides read TGTGCCAGCAGCAACCGGGACAGGGTCGGAGAGCAGTTCTTC. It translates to CASSNRDRVGEQFF.

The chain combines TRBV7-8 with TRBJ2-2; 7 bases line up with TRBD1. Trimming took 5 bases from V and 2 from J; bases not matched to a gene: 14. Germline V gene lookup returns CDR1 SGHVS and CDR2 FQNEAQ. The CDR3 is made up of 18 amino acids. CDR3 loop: CASSHKRGGTVNTGELFF. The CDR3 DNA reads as TGTGCCAGCAGCCACAAACGAGGTGGGACAGTTAACACCGGGGAGCTGTTTTTT.

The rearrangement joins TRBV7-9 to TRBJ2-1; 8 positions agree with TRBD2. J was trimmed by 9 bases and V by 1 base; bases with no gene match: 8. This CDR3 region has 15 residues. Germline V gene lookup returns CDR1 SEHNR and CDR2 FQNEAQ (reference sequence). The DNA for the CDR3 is TGTGCCAGCAGCTTAGACGGGGGGGCGACAGGTGAGCAGTTCTTC. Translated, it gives CASSLDGGATGEQFF.

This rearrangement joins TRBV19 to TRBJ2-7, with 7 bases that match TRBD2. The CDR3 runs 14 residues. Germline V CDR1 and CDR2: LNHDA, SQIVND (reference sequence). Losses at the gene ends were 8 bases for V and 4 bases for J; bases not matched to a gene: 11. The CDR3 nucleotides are TGTGCCAGTTCCAATCTCCGGGACTATTACGAGCAGTACTTC. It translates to CASSNLRDYYEQYF.

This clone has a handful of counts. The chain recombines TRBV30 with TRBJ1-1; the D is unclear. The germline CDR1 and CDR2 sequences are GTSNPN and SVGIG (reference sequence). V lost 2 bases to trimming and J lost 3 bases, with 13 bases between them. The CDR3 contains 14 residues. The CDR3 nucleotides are TGTGCCTGGAGTTTTCAAGTGCGCGACACTGAAGCTTTCTTT. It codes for CAWSFQVRDTEAFF.

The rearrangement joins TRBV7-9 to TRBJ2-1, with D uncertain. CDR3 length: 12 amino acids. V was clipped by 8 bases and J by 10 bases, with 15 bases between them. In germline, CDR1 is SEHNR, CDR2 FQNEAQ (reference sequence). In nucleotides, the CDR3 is TGTGCCAGCGTAACCTCACCGGTAGAGCAGTTCTTC. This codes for CASVTSPVEQFF.

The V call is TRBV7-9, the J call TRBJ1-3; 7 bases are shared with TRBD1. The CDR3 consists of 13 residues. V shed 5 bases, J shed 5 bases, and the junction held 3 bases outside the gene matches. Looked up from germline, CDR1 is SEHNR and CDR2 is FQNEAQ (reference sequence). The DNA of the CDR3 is TGTGCCAGCAGCCGGGACAGCCGAAACACCATATATTTT. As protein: CASSRDSRNTIYF.

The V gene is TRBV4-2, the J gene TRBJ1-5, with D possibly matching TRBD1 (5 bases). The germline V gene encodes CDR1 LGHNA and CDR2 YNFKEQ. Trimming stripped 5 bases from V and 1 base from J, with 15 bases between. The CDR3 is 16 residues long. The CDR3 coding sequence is TGTGCCAGCAGCTCGGGGGGGGGTGACAGCAATCAGCCCCAGCATTTT. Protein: CASSSGGGDSNQPQHF.

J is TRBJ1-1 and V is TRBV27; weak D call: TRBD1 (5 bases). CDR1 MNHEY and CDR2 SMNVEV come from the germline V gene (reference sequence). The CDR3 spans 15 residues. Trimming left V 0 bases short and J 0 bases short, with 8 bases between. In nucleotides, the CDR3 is TGTGCCAGCAGTTTATCGGAGACAGTGAACACTGAAGCTTTCTTT. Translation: CASSLSETVNTEAFF.

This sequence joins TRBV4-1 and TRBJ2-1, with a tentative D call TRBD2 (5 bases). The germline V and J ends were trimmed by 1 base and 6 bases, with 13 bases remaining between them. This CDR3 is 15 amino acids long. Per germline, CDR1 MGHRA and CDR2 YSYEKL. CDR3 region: CASSQGEQKFNEQFF. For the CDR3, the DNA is TGCGCCAGCAGCCAAGGGGAGCAGAAGTTCAATGAGCAGTTCTTC.

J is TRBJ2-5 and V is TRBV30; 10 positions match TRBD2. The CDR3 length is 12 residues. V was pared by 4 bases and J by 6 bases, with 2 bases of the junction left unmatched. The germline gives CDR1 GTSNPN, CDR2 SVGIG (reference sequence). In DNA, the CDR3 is TGTGCCTGGACTAGCGGGGGACAGACCCAGTACTTC. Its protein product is CAWTSGGQTQYF.

This CDR3 is CASSPDSGSTYNEQFF. The DNA of the CDR3 is TGTGCCAGCAGCCCGGACAGCGGGAGTACCTACAATGAGCAGTTCTTC. The V call is TRBV7-9, the J call TRBJ2-1; TRBD2 matches at 8 bases. Trimming at V came to 5 bases and at J to 2 bases, leaving 8 bases not matched to a gene. Germline loops: CDR1 SEHNR, CDR2 FQNEAQ (reference sequence). This CDR3 has 16 amino acids.

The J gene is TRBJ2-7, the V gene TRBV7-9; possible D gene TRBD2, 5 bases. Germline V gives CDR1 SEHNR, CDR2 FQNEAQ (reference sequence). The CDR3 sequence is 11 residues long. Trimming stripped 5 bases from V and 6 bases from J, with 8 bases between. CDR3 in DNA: TGTGCCAGCAGCCGGGGAGTCGAGCAGTACTTC. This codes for CASSRGVEQYF.

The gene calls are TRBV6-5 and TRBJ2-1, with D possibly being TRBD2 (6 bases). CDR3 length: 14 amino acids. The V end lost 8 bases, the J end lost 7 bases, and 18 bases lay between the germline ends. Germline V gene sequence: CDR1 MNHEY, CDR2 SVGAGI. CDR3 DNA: TGTGCCAGCGGGCCTTTCGGGAGTTGGAATGAGCAGTTCTTC. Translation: CASGPFGSWNEQFF.

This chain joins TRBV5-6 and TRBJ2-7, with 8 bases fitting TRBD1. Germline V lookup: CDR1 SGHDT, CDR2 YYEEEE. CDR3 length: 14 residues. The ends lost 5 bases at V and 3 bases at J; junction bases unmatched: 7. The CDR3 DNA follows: TGTGCCAGCAGGCGCTGGGACAGGTACTACGAGCAGTACTTC. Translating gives CASRRWDRYYEQYF.

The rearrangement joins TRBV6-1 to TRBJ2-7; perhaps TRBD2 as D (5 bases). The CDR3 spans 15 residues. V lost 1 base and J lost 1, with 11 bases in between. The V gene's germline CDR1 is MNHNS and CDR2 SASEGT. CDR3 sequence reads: CASSEGTSLSYEQYF. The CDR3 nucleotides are TGTGCCAGCAGTGAAGGTACTAGTTTGTCCTACGAGCAGTACTTC.

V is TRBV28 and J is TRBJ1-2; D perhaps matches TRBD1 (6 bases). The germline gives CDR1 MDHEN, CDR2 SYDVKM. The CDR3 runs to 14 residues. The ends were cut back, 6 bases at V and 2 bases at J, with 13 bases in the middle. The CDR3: CASSPGGANYGYTF. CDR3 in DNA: TGTGCCAGCAGCCCCGGGGGGGCGAACTATGGCTACACCTTC.

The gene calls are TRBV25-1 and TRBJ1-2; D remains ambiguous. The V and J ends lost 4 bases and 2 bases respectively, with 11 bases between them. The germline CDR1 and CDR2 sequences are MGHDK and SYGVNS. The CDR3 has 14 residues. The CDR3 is CASSVAGVNYGYTF. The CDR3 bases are TGTGCCAGCAGTGTTGCGGGTGTGAACTATGGCTACACCTTC.

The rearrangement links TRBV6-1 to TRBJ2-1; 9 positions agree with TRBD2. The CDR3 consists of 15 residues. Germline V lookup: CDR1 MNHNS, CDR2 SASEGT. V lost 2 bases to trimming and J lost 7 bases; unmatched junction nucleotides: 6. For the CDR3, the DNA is TGTGCCAGCAGTGAAACCCTAGCGGGGTGGAATGAGCAGTTCTTC. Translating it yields CASSETLAGWNEQFF.

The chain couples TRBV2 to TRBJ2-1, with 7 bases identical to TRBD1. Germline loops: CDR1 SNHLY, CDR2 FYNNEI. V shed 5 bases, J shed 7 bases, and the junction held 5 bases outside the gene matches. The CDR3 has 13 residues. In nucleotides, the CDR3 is TGTGCCAGCAGTTTGACAGGGCTAAATGAGCAGTTCTTC. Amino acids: CASSLTGLNEQFF.

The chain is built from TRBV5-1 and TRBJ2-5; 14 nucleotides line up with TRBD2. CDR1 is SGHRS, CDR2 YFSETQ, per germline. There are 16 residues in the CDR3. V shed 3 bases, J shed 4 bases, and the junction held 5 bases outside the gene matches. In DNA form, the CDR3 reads TGCGCCAGCAGCTCGGGACTAGCGGGAGCGATAGAGACCCAGTACTTC. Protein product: CASSSGLAGAIETQYF.